This T cell receptor beta chain was identified in a study of blood T cell repertoires in COVID-19. Overall study: Researchers got acute and convalescent COVID-19 samples from the United States, Italy and Spain.

Residents of about 25 US areas, aged roughly 18 to 95 years, made up the participants. Cohort 3 donors were reported recovered after two negative PCRs, clearance, or symptom resolution. Original methodology: Counts of nucleated cells, estimated from reference gene primer amplification, were obtained. Only in-frame clones appear in the TCRdb table, and some are missing; sequencing was by immunoSEQ multiplex PCR. The V and J calls and the clone size are those of that table, but D and trimming were determined from the DNA. The sample gives roughly 450,000 clones, about 90% of which show up once; about 0.6% is in the top ten. Losses at the gene ends were 2 bases for V and 2 bases for J; bases not matched to a gene: 1. The CDR3 covers 14 residues. Germline lookup yields CDR1 MGHDK and CDR2 SYGVNS.

The source is a man between 18 and 29 years old who had recovered from COVID-19. The chain uses TRBV25-1 and TRBJ1-2; 8 nucleotides match TRBD1. What was sequenced was PBMCs or T cells enriched from blood (not recorded which). CDR3 sequence reads: CASSEGDRNYGYTF. The CDR3 coding sequence is TGTGCCAGCAGTGAAGGGGACAGGAACTATGGCTACACCTTC.